This T cell receptor (beta chain) was identified in a study of response to subunit inactivated influenza vaccine. Study-level findings and limits: New T cells are recruited in small numbers by each seasonal influenza vaccination, according to the authors' suggestion.

This clonotype has more than one count but fewer than ten. The antigen remains unidentified. TCRdb ran MiXCR on the RT-PCR reads and lists one entry per CDR3 protein. Of fewer than 750,000 distinct CDR3 sequences in the sample, about 15% are singletons; the top ten hold 8.5% to 14%. The CDR3 loop spans 14 amino acids. Per germline, CDR1 SEHNR and CDR2 FQNEAQ (reference sequence). Trimming cost V 4 bases and J 12 bases; bases outside gene matches: 7. The input for sequencing was PBMCs from blood, taken approximately 12 days after vaccination. The receptor was isolated from a man between 45 and 60 years old who received an inactivated influenza vaccine. This chain uses TRBV7-9 with TRBJ2-1, with TRBD2 identical over 12 bases. CDR3 sequence: CASSSGLAGEGQFF. As DNA, the CDR3 is TGTGCCAGCAGCTCGGGACTAGCGGGCGAGGGGCAGTTCTTC.